The TCR beta chain described here comes from a study of T cells in Graves' hyperthyroidism and ophthalmopathy. Across the whole study: Upon initial diagnosis and before any treatment, peripheral blood was collected. Study-level results: Peripheral blood also featured most of the thyroid clonotypes expanded above 0.001. A 13 V-J model separated ophthalmopathy from stable hyperthyroidism.

Stable hyperthyroidism: no ophthalmopathy progression over 18 months of follow-up. RNA transcripts yielded amplified TCR beta CDR3 regions. In the first-round RT-PCR of the TCR CDR3, the HTBI primer set was used. From the multiplex PCR reads, TCRdb called clonotypes with MiXCR, one entry per CDR3 protein. The sample has about 210,000 distinct CDR3 sequences; 17% are singletons. Trimming left V 0 bases short and J 0 bases short, with 12 bases between. The CDR3 covers 16 residues. The V gene's germline CDR1 is SGHRS and CDR2 YFSETQ. In this sample, this clonotype turned up a few times. Its antigen is as yet unknown.

This TCR was recovered from a man aged 45-65 years with Graves' hyperthyroidism. The rearrangement joins TRBV5-1 to TRBJ2-5, with D tentatively TRBD1 (5 bases). Sequenced input: blood. The CDR3 loop reads CASSLGQSNYQETQYF. For the CDR3, the DNA is TGCGCCAGCAGCTTGGGACAGTCTAATTACCAAGAGACCCAGTACTTC.